Listed below are T cell receptor beta chains from one sample, sequenced in a study of chemoradiotherapy in HPV16-positive cancers. The assay was immunoSEQ multiplex PCR, and TCRdb's table has in-frame clones only and misses some. The data hold about 1,100 clones, with 65% to 90% observed a single time. The starting material was tumor tissue, obtained from a patient who underwent chemoradiotherapy. The receptors here all came from a human donor with HPV-associated anogenital cancer. Both conserved end residues are part of each CDR3. D genes are given only for firm matches. Clone size appears in some rows only: once, few, many, or a class for an expanded clone.

D: TRBD2
V: TRBV10-1
J: TRBJ2-5
size: -
CDR3: CASSDPGSGDQETQYF
DNA: TGCGCCAGCAGTGATCCGGGGAGCGGGGACCAAGAGACCCAGTACTTC

D: -
V: TRBV10-3
J: TRBJ1-5
size: -
CDR3: CAISEGVGSNQPQHF
DNA: TGTGCCATCAGTGAAGGAGTCGGAAGCAATCAGCCCCAGCATTTT

D: -
V: TRBV27
J: TRBJ2-2
size: -
CDR3: CASSSSGTGNTGELFF
DNA: TGTGCCAGCAGTTCATCGGGGACGGGGAACACCGGGGAGCTGTTTTTT

D: TRBD2
V: TRBV15
J: TRBJ2-3
size: -
CDR3: CATSSGITQYF
DNA: TGTGCCACCTCTAGCGGGATTACGCAGTATTTT

D: -
V: TRBV5-5
J: TRBJ2-3
size: -
CDR3: CASSLGGVGSTDTQYF
DNA: TGTGCCAGCAGCTTGGGAGGGGTTGGGAGCACAGATACGCAGTATTTT

D: -
V: TRBV29-1
J: TRBJ2-3
size: -
CDR3: CSVEKLRTDTQYF
DNA: TGCAGCGTTGAAAAGCTGCGCACAGATACGCAGTATTTT

D: TRBD2
V: TRBV7-3
J: TRBJ2-3
size: -
CDR3: CASSLNPGLGSTDTQYF
DNA: TGTGCCAGCAGCTTAAATCCAGGACTAGGCAGCACAGATACGCAGTATTTT

D: TRBD2
V: TRBV10-1
J: TRBJ2-3
size: -
CDR3: CASSVSSGSRDTQYF
DNA: TGCGCCAGCAGTGTTTCTAGCGGGAGTCGGGATACGCAGTATTTT

D: -
V: TRBV21-1
J: TRBJ1-4
size: -
CDR3: CASSYPTGPVKLFF
DNA: TGTGCCAGCAGCTACCCGACAGGCCCCGTAAAACTGTTTTTT

D: TRBD2
V: TRBV2
J: TRBJ2-3
size: -
CDR3: CASTFERGARTDTQYF
DNA: TGTGCCAGCACGTTCGAGCGGGGGGCCCGCACAGATACGCAGTATTTT

D: -
V: TRBV4-1
J: TRBJ1-5
size: -
CDR3: CASSPREYSNQPQHF
DNA: TGCGCCAGCAGCCCGCGGGAGTATAGCAATCAGCCCCAGCATTTT

D: TRBD1
V: TRBV28
J: TRBJ2-1
size: once
CDR3: CASSTGQVRQFF
DNA: TGTGCCAGCAGTACGGGACAGGTGCGACAGTTCTTC

D: -
V: TRBV5-1
J: TRBJ2-6
size: -
CDR3: CASSTASGANVLTF
DNA: TGCGCCAGCTCGACGGCCTCTGGGGCCAACGTCCTGACTTTC

D: TRBD1
V: TRBV18
J: TRBJ2-1
size: -
CDR3: CASSQRTGGRNEQFF
DNA: TGTGCCAGCTCACAAAGGACAGGGGGGAGGAATGAGCAGTTCTTC

D: -
V: TRBV19
J: TRBJ1-1
size: once
CDR3: CASTNRRGANPEAFF
DNA: TGTGCCAGCACGAACCGCCGGGGGGCCAACCCTGAAGCTTTCTTT

D: -
V: TRBV5-6
J: TRBJ1-2
size: -
CDR3: CASLRAGYYGYTF
DNA: TGTGCCAGCCTCCGCGCGGGGTACTATGGCTACACCTTC

D: -
V: TRBV30
J: TRBJ1-1
size: -
CDR3: CAWSVYGEAFF
DNA: TGTGCCTGGAGTGTGTACGGGGAAGCTTTCTTT

D: TRBD2
V: TRBV4-2
J: TRBJ2-7
size: -
CDR3: CASSQDHGVAGDSSYEQYF
DNA: TGTGCCAGCAGCCAAGATCATGGGGTAGCGGGAGACAGCTCCTACGAGCAGTACTTC

D: -
V: TRBV23-1
J: TRBJ2-3
size: -
CDR3: CASSQSVRRCTDTQYF
DNA: TGCGCCAGCAGTCAATCAGTCCGGCGGTGCACAGATACGCAGTATTTT